The present T cell receptor (beta chain) was sequenced within a study of beta chain features in type 1 diabetes. Regarding the study as a whole: Any PCR bias toward short templates would affect both groups alike.

Germline V gives CDR1 SGHNT, CDR2 YENEEA. V lost 1 base, J lost 3 bases, and 16 bases lay in between. This CDR3 has 17 residues. Of the isolated RNA, all was reverse transcribed, and so the sequenced material was expressed TCRB transcripts. Sequencing used immunoSEQ multiplex PCR; TCRdb keeps in-frame clones, though not all of them. The sample lists a few hundred thousand clones, roughly 15% seen once, with over 5.5% in the top ten. There are a few counts of this clone. Its antigen remains unknown. Isolation of CD4+ naive, central memory, regulatory and stem cell-like memory cells was achieved by sorting via CD45RO/CCR7/CD25/CD127/CD95/CD27.

The sequenced material came from central memory CD4+ T cells from blood. V usage is TRBV11-3 and J usage is TRBJ2-1, with a tentative D call TRBD2 (5 bases). This receptor was taken from a man aged 25-45 years in good health. CDR3 region: CASSLARMTTSYNEQFF. The CDR3 DNA sequence: TGTGCCAGCAGCTTAGCGCGGATGACTACCAGCTACAATGAGCAGTTCTTC.